The next 12 T cell receptor beta chains were all read from a single sample in a study of blood T cell repertoires in COVID-19. Clones were read by immunoSEQ multiplex PCR, and TCRdb kept only the in-frame ones, dropping some. Seen here are some 130,000 clones, about nine tenths observed once, and the top ten hold approximately 10%. The specimen sequenced was peripheral blood. These receptor sequences come from a man aged 50 to 59 with acute or convalescent COVID-19.

The chain carries TRBV4-2 and TRBJ2-7, with 12 bases matching TRBD2. The CDR3 contains 16 residues. The germline V gene has CDR1 LGHNA and CDR2 YNFKEQ. Unmatched junction bases numbered 5, after V lost 0 bases and J lost 5 bases. The CDR3: CASSQDRLAGGNEQYF. In DNA, the CDR3 is TGTGCCAGCAGCCAAGATAGGCTAGCGGGGGGGAACGAGCAGTACTTC.

The chain carries TRBV19 and TRBJ2-2; D gene uncertain. The CDR3 sequence is 13 residues long. Deletions cut 6 bases from V and 1 base from J, with 6 bases between. The germline V gene has CDR1 LNHDA and CDR2 SQIVND (reference sequence). The CDR3 spells CASRAGNTGELFF. The DNA of the CDR3 is TGTGCCAGTAGGGCAGGGAACACCGGGGAGCTGTTTTTT.

V usage is TRBV3-1 (or the pseudogene TRBV3-2) and J usage is TRBJ1-2; 7 bases are a match to TRBD1. The CDR3 contains 13 residues. J lost 2 bases, V lost 6 bases, and 3 bases had no gene match. CDR1 and CDR2 from the germline V gene are LGHDT and YNNKEL (reference sequence). CDR3 loop: CASRLQGNYGYTF. The DNA for the CDR3 is TGTGCCAGCAGACTACAGGGGAACTATGGCTACACCTTC.

The chain uses TRBV7-2 and TRBJ1-2; D remains unclear. CDR1 and CDR2 from the germline V gene are SGHTA and FQGNSA. This CDR3 has 17 amino acids. With 4 bases removed from V and 5 bases from J, the gap between germline ends came to 23 bases. Here the CDR3 DNA reads TGTGCCAGCAGCTCTTCTCTCTGGGATGAGGGAGCTTATGGCTACACCTTC. Translating gives CASSSSLWDEGAYGYTF. Full variable domain (missing parts from reference TRBV7-2 and TRBJ1-2): GAGVSQSPSNKVTEKGKDVELRCDPISGHTALYWYRQSLGQGLEFLIYFQGNSAPDKSGLPSDRFSAERTGGSVSTLTIQRTQQEDSAVYLCASSSSLWDEGAYGYTFGSGTRLTVV.

V and J are TRBV4-1 and TRBJ1-2; 9 bases match TRBD1. This CDR3 has 16 amino acids. The germline V gene encodes CDR1 MGHRA and CDR2 YSYEKL. V shed 0 bases and J 3 bases; nucleotides not matched to a gene: 5. In DNA form, the CDR3 reads TGCGCCAGCAGCCAAGATTTAGGACAGGGGTACTATGGCTACACCTTC. Residues: CASSQDLGQGYYGYTF.

The CDR3 sequence: CASRSGTSEDTQYF. The CDR3 DNA sequence: TGTGCCAGCAGGTCCGGGACTAGCGAGGATACGCAGTATTTT. V is TRBV7-2 and J is TRBJ2-3, with TRBD2 matching over 10 bases. The CDR3 is made up of 14 amino acids. Germline lookup yields CDR1 SGHTA and CDR2 FQGNSA. The J segment lost 6 bases and the V segment lost 6 bases, leaving 6 bases of the junction unmatched.

The CDR3 here is CASPPLLAGGEQYF. CDR3 bases: TGTGCCAGTCCCCCCCTACTAGCGGGGGGCGAGCAGTACTTC. The chain joins TRBV5-3 to TRBJ2-7; 12 bases are shared with TRBD2. TRBV5-3 qualifies as an ORF whose function is uncertain. V shed 8 bases, J shed 6 bases, and the junction held 9 bases outside the gene matches. This CDR3 has 14 residues.

The V call is TRBV7-3, the J call TRBJ1-1, with TRBD1 as a possible D gene (5 bases). Per germline, CDR1 SGHTA and CDR2 FQGTGA. CDR3 length: 14 residues. The V and J ends lost 5 bases and 1 base respectively, with 11 bases between them. CDR3: CASSPAGGNTEAFF. The CDR3 coding sequence is TGTGCCAGCAGCCCGGCCGGGGGGAACACTGAAGCTTTCTTT.

The J gene is TRBJ1-5, the V gene TRBV2; 8 bases map to TRBD1. The J segment lost 5 bases and the V segment lost 3 bases, leaving 6 bases of the junction unmatched. The V gene's germline CDR1 is SNHLY and CDR2 FYNNEI. CDR3 length equals 15 residues. The CDR3 DNA reads as TGTGCCAGCAGTGACGAGTCAGGGGGCTATCAGCCCCAGCATTTT. As protein: CASSDESGGYQPQHF.

This sequence joins TRBV5-1 and TRBJ2-1, with TRBD2 matching 7 bases. Per germline, CDR1 SGHRS and CDR2 YFSETQ. The CDR3 length is 16 residues. J gave up 0 bases and V 4 bases, and 7 bases lay outside the gene matches. This CDR3 is CASSIRAGTSYNEQFF. The CDR3 DNA sequence: TGCGCCAGCAGCATCCGAGCGGGAACCTCCTACAATGAGCAGTTCTTC.

This clone was seen a few times. The gene calls are TRBV19 and TRBJ1-5, with D unresolved. The CDR3 is 15 residues long. Germline V gene sequence: CDR1 LNHDA, CDR2 SQIVND (reference sequence). Trimming removed 2 bases at V and 0 bases at J, with 8 bases between. The CDR3 nucleotides are TGTGCCAGTAGTATACGGTTGAATAGCAATCAGCCCCAGCATTTT. This codes for CASSIRLNSNQPQHF.

The chain employs TRBV2 and TRBJ2-5; TRBD2 matches 7 bases. Germline V gives CDR1 SNHLY, CDR2 FYNNEI. The V and J ends lost 4 bases and 5 bases, in that order; junction bases with no gene match: 4. CDR3 length: 13 amino acids. CDR3 protein: CASSAGRMETQYF. The CDR3 region has the DNA TGTGCCAGCAGTGCCGGGAGGATGGAGACCCAGTACTTC.